This T cell receptor beta chain appears in the sequencing data of a study of CD8+ T cells in alopecia areata (dated by TCRdb to 2016 to 2019). Study-level background: The treated patients, all with moderate-to-severe alopecia areata, were enrolled in an open-label pilot trial of oral tofacitinib given at 5 to 10 mg twice daily. Patients stayed on tofacitinib for 6 to 18 months and then had 6 months of follow-up off drug so that delayed response and recurrence could be assessed. In treated patients, disease severity was measured using the SALT score, which gives the percentage of scalp surface area affected. High-throughput TCRbeta sequencing was used to examine T cell clonal expansion in alopecia areata in both the C3H/HeJ mouse model and human patients. Scalp tissue and sorted CD4+ and CD8+ peripheral blood T cells from patchy and totalis/universalis alopecia areata patients and from healthy controls were covered by human TCRbeta sequencing. Tofacitinib-treated patients had biopsies at baseline and at 4 and 24 weeks of treatment, with a later scalp biopsy in several patients. Scalp clonality was compared among normal scalp (n=4), patchy alopecia areata scalp (n=8), and alopecia totalis/universalis scalp (n=8). RNA came from the PAXgene miRNA kit for fixed scalp, the miRNeasy kit for PBMCs, and the RNeasy kit for mouse skin. Amplification of TCRbeta CDR3 regions was done by immunoSEQ multiplex PCR using 35 Vbeta forward primers and 13 Jbeta reverse primers.

What this sample's time point label stands for: roughly 26 weeks on oral tofacitinib. This specimen's treatment or condition label, per the study, means: oral pan-JAK inhibitor, 5-10 mg twice daily. Lesional scalp punch biopsies and peripheral blood were collected from alopecia areata patients. After PBMCs were isolated by density centrifugation and stained for CD3, CD4 and CD8, a FACSAria was used to sort CD4+ and CD8+ T cells. The CDR3 holds 17 amino acids from the cysteine to the phenylalanine. The only DNA kept is the CDR3, 51 bases in frame from the first base. V is pared back by 1 base and J by 0 bases, with 14 bases lying between the germline termini. The germline V gene (reference sequence) provides CDR1 LNHNV and CDR2 YYDKDF. Study-wide conclusions, independent of this receptor: Because the treated cohort was small and had just a single nonresponder, larger studies are needed to establish links between baseline CD8+ expansion and response. Unlike mouse skin, where gammadelta T cells dominate, normal human skin contains resident alphabeta T cells that get sequenced too, which complicates analysis of the scalp TCR repertoire. During tofacitinib treatment, many expanded lesional clones stuck around in both scalp and blood, and this persistence may partly explain why relapse happens after treatment is stopped. Tofacitinib significantly decreased scalp clonality and the number of expanded CD8+ clones among the top 100 scalp clones. Lesional scalp, especially in alopecia totalis/universalis, showed higher clonality and more expanded CD8+ clones than normal scalp, suggesting antigenic drive. Compared with mice, TCR sequences shared between patients were less clear, possibly partly because of HLA diversity across the patient population.

As regards this clone: What antigen it recognizes has not been identified. No clone much larger than this one lies a single base away; base qualities are absent.

The library was generated by the immunoSEQ multiplex PCR assay. RNA was extracted from all samples and reverse transcribed into cDNA as template for TCR sequencing. SuperScript III was used to make first-strand cDNA, primed with a 2:1 mix of oligo-dT and random hexamers. A synthetic immune receptor repertoire was used to measure amplification bias, and any remaining bias was corrected computationally. Per the authors' processing: Raw reads were preprocessed for error removal, and CDR3 was defined according to IMGT conventions as running from the conserved cysteine to phenylalanine. To get clonality, Shannon entropy was normalized by log2 of the number of productive unique TCRs and the result was subtracted from 1. CD4 or CD8 identity of scalp clones was inferred by cross-referencing scalp TCRbeta sequences with sorted blood CD4 and CD8 repertoires. What TCRdb holds here is the immuneACCESS table cut down to in-frame rearrangements. Part of the clones is not present; checked against another copy, under half of the missing clones reflect an unresolved V gene, and the others are unexplained. V and J calls and clone size come straight from that table; D and trimming were deduced from the DNA. Here the sample has fewer than 350,000 clones; more than 45% occur a single time. Roughly 1.8% of the sample comes from the top ten.

The source material was CD4+ T cells sorted from blood, sampled at week 24, from a patient treated with tofacitinib. This receptor was taken from a human donor with alopecia areata. The chain joins TRBV15 to TRBJ2-3; the D gene is possibly TRBD2, with 6 bases matching. The CDR3 amino acid sequence is: CATSRGVGGASTDTQYF. The DNA sequence reads TGTGCCACCAGCAGAGGGGTCGGCGGGGCAAGCACAGATACGCAGTATTTT.